This is a list of T cell receptor beta chains from one sample in a study of blood T cell repertoires in COVID-19. The method was immunoSEQ multiplex PCR; TCRdb's version includes in-frame clones alone and lacks a portion of them. The sample carries 350,000 to 500,000 clones, 70% to 90% recorded once. What was sequenced was peripheral blood. The receptors derive from a young man with COVID-19, enrolled during active disease. Each CDR3 is given with its conserved first and last residue. D genes are given only for firm matches. Only some rows state a clone size, as once, few, many or a class for expanded clones.

V	D	size	J	DNA	CDR3
TRBV13	-	-	TRBJ2-1	TGTGCCAGCAGCCCCCCATTGACAGGTGAGGAATACAATGAGCAGTTCTTC	CASSPPLTGEEYNEQFF
TRBV25-1	TRBD1	-	TRBJ1-2	TGTGCCAGCAGTGAGCGGGACAGCTATGGCTACACCTTC	CASSERDSYGYTF
TRBV19	-	-	TRBJ1-5	TGTGCCAGCTACCCGGGACATTACCTTTATAGCAATCAGCCCCAGCATTTT	CASYPGHYLYSNQPQHF
TRBV7-6	TRBD1	-	TRBJ2-7	TGTGCCAGCAGCGCAACGCCGGGACAGGGTTCCTACGAGCAGTACTTC	CASSATPGQGSYEQYF
TRBV5-1	-	-	TRBJ2-2	TGCGCCAGCAACTCAGGACAGCACATGGCCGGGGAGCTGTTTTTT	CASNSGQHMAGELFF
TRBV11-2	-	-	TRBJ2-3	TGTGCCAGCAGCCCCCCGGAGGCTAGCACAGATACGCAGTATTTT	CASSPPEASTDTQYF
TRBV7-9	-	once	TRBJ2-2	TGTGCCAGCAGCCACTTTGCAGGGCCCCACACCGGGGAGCTGTTTTTT	CASSHFAGPHTGELFF
TRBV29-1	TRBD2	-	TRBJ2-3	TGCAGCGTTGGGGCTAGCGGGGTGACCACAGATACGCAGTATTTT	CSVGASGVTTDTQYF
TRBV5-4	TRBD2	-	TRBJ2-1	TGTGCCAGCAGCGAGGGACTAGAGGCCTCCTACAATGAGCAGTTCTTC	CASSEGLEASYNEQFF
TRBV19	-	-	TRBJ2-2	TGTGCCAGTAGTAAGTCGGGGGTCGCTGGGGAGCTGTTTTTT	CASSKSGVAGELFF
TRBV5-6	TRBD1	once	TRBJ1-2	TGTGCCAGCAGCTTAGGCCCCCCGACAGGGACCGCTCCGGGCTACACCTTC	CASSLGPPTGTAPGYTF
TRBV10-3	-	few	TRBJ2-7	TGTGCCATCAGTGAGTCCGGGAGACTTACCTACGAGCAGTACTTC	CAISESGRLTYEQYF
TRBV24-1	TRBD2	-	TRBJ2-1	TGTGCCACCAGTGGTAAGGGACTAGCGGGAGGGGGGAGCTCCTACAATGAGCAGTTCTTC	CATSGKGLAGGGSSYNEQFF
TRBV21-1	-	-	TRBJ2-1	TGTGCCAGCAGCAAATCGAGGACTAGCGTAGAACCCAATGAGCAGTTCTTC	CASSKSRTSVEPNEQFF
TRBV14	-	-	TRBJ1-2	TGTGCCAGCAGCCAGGTTTCACTTGACTATGGCTACACCTTC	CASSQVSLDYGYTF
TRBV12-5	TRBD1	few	TRBJ2-3	TGTGCTAGTGGTTTGTTACGACAGGGACGCACAGATACGCAGTATTTT	CASGLLRQGRTDTQYF
TRBV19	TRBD1	-	TRBJ2-2	TGTGCCGTTTCTACCGGGACAGGGGGCACCGGGGAGCTGTTTTTT	CAVSTGTGGTGELFF
TRBV3-1/TRBV3-2	-	few	TRBJ1-1	TGTGCCAGCAGGACACTGGGGGCAAAGAACACTGAAGCTTTCTTT	CASRTLGAKNTEAFF
TRBV6-2/TRBV6-3	-	-	TRBJ2-5	TGTGCCAGCAGTTATGTAGACCAAGAGACCCAGTACTTC	CASSYVDQETQYF
TRBV6-5	TRBD1	-	TRBJ2-7	TGTGCCAGCAGCACACGACAGGGGAGCTCCTACGAGCAGTACTTC	CASSTRQGSSYEQYF
TRBV9	-	-	TRBJ1-2	TGTGCCAGCAGCTCGAGGGGGACCGGGGGGGCGGGCTACACCTTC	CASSSRGTGGAGYTF
TRBV11-3	TRBD2	-	TRBJ2-1	TGTGCCAGCAGCTTAGGGCTAGCGGAGTACAATGAGCAGTTCTTC	CASSLGLAEYNEQFF
TRBV3-1/TRBV3-2	-	-	TRBJ2-5	TGTGCCAGCAGCAGCCGGGGCCAAGAGACCCAGTACTTC	CASSSRGQETQYF
TRBV5-1	TRBD2	-	TRBJ2-5	TGCGCCAGCAGCCCCAGGACTAGCGGGGGGGTTGAGACCCAGTACTTC	CASSPRTSGGVETQYF
TRBV18	TRBD1	once	TRBJ1-2	TGTGCCAGCTCACCGGGACAGGGAGGGTATGCCTACACCTTC	CASSPGQGGYAYTF
TRBV5-6	TRBD1	few	TRBJ1-1	TGTGCCAGCAGCTTGGGGGCACCGGGACAGTTCTACACTGAAGCTTTCTTT	CASSLGAPGQFYTEAFF
TRBV6-2/TRBV6-3	-	-	TRBJ2-7	TGTGCCAGCAGTTACCGGGACTTGAGGGAGCAGTACTTC	CASSYRDLREQYF
TRBV7-9	-	-	TRBJ1-2	TGTGCCAGCAGCTTAGCCAGGCTCTCCAGCTACACCTTC	CASSLARLSSYTF
TRBV7-2	TRBD2	once	TRBJ2-2	TGTGCCAGCAGCCTGGGACTAGCCTCCACCGGGGAGCTGTTTTTT	CASSLGLASTGELFF
TRBV7-8	TRBD1	-	TRBJ1-1	TGTGCCAGCAGCTTAGCCCGACAGGGAACCTTCGTTCACACTGAAGCTTTCTTT	CASSLARQGTFVHTEAFF
TRBV6-6	-	-	TRBJ2-1	TGTGCCAGCAGTTCCCACGGCGGTGAGCAGTTCTTC	CASSSHGGEQFF
TRBV5-1	TRBD2	-	TRBJ2-7	TGCGCCAGCAGCATTAGCGGGAGCTCCTACGAGCAGTACTTC	CASSISGSSYEQYF
TRBV2	TRBD1	-	TRBJ2-5	TGTGCCAACCAAGGACAGGGTGGGGAGACCCAGTACTTC	CANQGQGGETQYF
TRBV11-2	-	-	TRBJ1-2	TGTGCCAGCAGCTTAGATCTTGGGGCGACCCGCTATGGCTACACCTTC	CASSLDLGATRYGYTF
TRBV7-2	TRBD1	-	TRBJ1-2	TGTGCCAGCAGCGACAGGGGGCGCGGCGATTATGGCTACACCTTC	CASSDRGRGDYGYTF
TRBV2	TRBD2	-	TRBJ2-3	TGTGCCACGCAGTGGGCGGGAGGGCCGTTAGATACGCAGTATTTT	CATQWAGGPLDTQYF
TRBV5-4	TRBD2	-	TRBJ2-1	TGTGCCAGCAGCTTGGCTCCTTTGACTAGCGGGGTGGCCAATGAGCAGTTCTTC	CASSLAPLTSGVANEQFF
TRBV11-2	-	-	TRBJ2-7	TGTGCCAGCAGCTTAGAAGCTAGCACCTACGAGCAGTACTTC	CASSLEASTYEQYF
TRBV7-2	-	once	TRBJ2-1	TGTGCCAGCAGCTACCAGGGTGGCTCCTACAATGAGCAGTTCTTC	CASSYQGGSYNEQFF
TRBV2	-	-	TRBJ2-2	TGTGCCAGCAGTGGCCATACTAGGACCGGGGAGCTGTTTTTT	CASSGHTRTGELFF
TRBV7-9	TRBD2	-	TRBJ2-7	TGTGCCAGCAGCCGGGGACTAGTTCCCTACGAGCAGTACTTC	CASSRGLVPYEQYF
TRBV19	-	once	TRBJ1-4	TGTGCCAGTAGTATGAGAGGCGAGACAGCTAATGAAAAACTGTTTTTT	CASSMRGETANEKLFF